The 4 T cell receptor beta chains below were found in one sample sequenced in a study of breast tumors, draining lymph nodes, adjacent tissues. Via MiXCR, TCRdb re-called the multiplex PCR reads, giving one row per CDR3 protein. The data hold 66,000 or so distinct CDR3 sequences, with around two fifths observed a single time. Sequenced sample: breast tumor tissue. The receptors come from a female donor with breast cancer. Some clones in this sample may be carry-over from other donors' samples.

This clonotype is a singleton in its sample. It is likely a read error, because the conserved phenylalanine at the end of the CDR3 is missing. The chain employs TRBV11-2 and TRBJ1-1; D perhaps matches TRBD1 (6 bases). Germline loops: CDR1 SGHAT, CDR2 FQNNGV. The CDR3 extends over 15 amino acids. Trimming pared 0 bases from V and 4 bases from J, leaving 12 bases between. The CDR3: CASSLDPTGSTEAFS. CDR3 nucleotide sequence: TGTGCCAGCAGCTTAGACCCTACAGGGTCCACTGAAGCTTTCTCT.

V is TRBV20-1 and J is TRBJ1-1, with D unclear. Trimming pared 0 bases from V and 0 bases from J, leaving 5 bases between. The CDR3 covers 13 residues. CDR1 and CDR2 (germline): DFQATT, SNEGSKA (reference sequence). CDR3: CSARDPMNTEAFF. CDR3 DNA sequence: TGCAGTGCTAGAGATCCGATGAACACTGAAGCTTTCTTT.

V is TRBV6-2 or TRBV6-3 and J is TRBJ2-2; 7 nucleotides line up with TRBD2. The trim removed 5 bases at V and 6 bases at J, leaving 9 bases unmatched. This CDR3 spans 15 amino acids. The germline CDR1 and CDR2 sequences are MNHEY and SVGEGT. CDR3 loop: CASSHASGWAGELFF. DNA for the CDR3: TGTGCCAGCAGTCACGCTAGCGGCTGGGCCGGGGAGCTGTTTTTT.

This clonotype was counted ten times or more. Possible read error: a much larger clone is one base away. CDR3 region: CVSSVRSSGANVLTF. In DNA, the CDR3 is TGTGTCAGCAGCGTAAGGAGCTCTGGGGCCAACGTCCTGACTTTC. This sequence joins TRBV9 and TRBJ2-6; the D is unclear. This CDR3 has 15 amino acids. Germline CDR1 is SGDLS and CDR2 is YYNGEE.